This T cell receptor (beta chain) was documented in a study of cytomegalovirus exposure and HLA in healthy donors. To note about this clone: What it binds is not known.

This CDR3 is 14 amino acids long. Germline values: CDR1 MNHNS, CDR2 SASEGT. The V segment lost 7 bases and the J segment 0 bases; nucleotides outside the gene matches: 3. Study findings and constraints: Many donors carried some public TCRs, although rarity characterized most TCR sequences.

PCR used 60 Vbeta primers and 13 Jbeta primers. This table comes from immunoSEQ multiplex PCR, and its TCRdb copy is limited to in-frame clones, with some not included. The sample consists of 100,000 to 150,000 clones, 75% to 85% of them appearing once. The rearrangement joins TRBV6-1 to TRBJ1-3; 7 bases map to TRBD1. The clonotype comes from a man aged 35 to 55 in good health and CMV-seronegative. Sequencing was carried out using PBMCs. In DNA form, the CDR3 reads TGTGCCAGCATAACAGGGGACTCTGGAAACACCATATATTTT. This translates into CASITGDSGNTIYF.